The 10 T cell receptor beta chains given below trace back to one sample, sequenced in a study of vaccination and CD4 T cells after COVID-19. Treatment specified: approximately 10-day PBMC culture with coronavirus spike peptide pools or control peptides (ViraFEST assay). Scientists ran DNA taken from cultured CD4+ T cells through the Oncomine TCR Beta short-read assay for sequencing. Each CDR3 protein gets one entry after TCRdb re-called the PCR reads with MiXCR. The table records about 27,000 distinct CDR3 sequences, roughly 57% of them present only once. For these TCRs, the target antigens are not known. Sequenced here: CD4+ T cells from blood, cultured in vitro, sampled after SARS-CoV-2 vaccination. The receptors stem from a human donor who received a COVID-19 vaccine.

This clonotype was seen once. The rearrangement links TRBV19 to TRBJ1-6; unclear D gene. Germline values: CDR1 LNHDA, CDR2 SQIVND (reference sequence). The CDR3 is made up of 14 amino acids. The V gene lost 0 bases and the J gene lost 12 bases, with 12 bases spanning the gap. The chain's CDR3 is CASSIDRSSGPLHF. The CDR3 DNA reads as TGTGCCAGTAGTATAGACAGATCCTCGGGACCCCTCCACTTT.

V gene TRBV5-1 combines with J gene TRBJ2-7, with 9 nucleotides matching TRBD1. Per germline, CDR1 SGHRS and CDR2 YFSETQ. Trimming cost V 7 bases and J 3 bases; bases outside gene matches: 5. The CDR3 has 13 residues. Here the CDR3 reads CASGQGTRYEQYF. The CDR3 nucleotides read TGCGCCAGCGGACAGGGGACGCGCTACGAGCAGTACTTC.

V and J are TRBV6-1 and TRBJ2-2, with a possible D match to TRBD2 (5 bases). In germline, CDR1 is MNHNS, CDR2 SASEGT. Trimming took off 8 bases at V and 4 bases at J, with 8 bases between the two ends. The CDR3 sequence is 12 residues long. This CDR3 is CASGRATGELFF. CDR3 coding DNA: TGTGCCAGCGGGCGGGCCACCGGGGAGCTGTTTTTT.

The CDR3: CSARLAGGGETQYF. DNA of the CDR3: TGCAGTGCTAGACTAGCGGGGGGAGGAGAGACCCAGTACTTC. The chain joins TRBV20-1 to TRBJ2-5, with 11 bases identical to TRBD2. The V and J ends lost 2 bases and 4 bases, in that order; junction bases with no gene match: 3. This CDR3 spans 14 amino acids. Germline V CDR1 and CDR2: DFQATT, SNEGSKA (reference sequence).

This sequence joins TRBV30 and TRBJ2-6, with 9 bases lining up with TRBD1. V gave up 8 bases and J gave up 0 bases; unmatched junction bases: 14. The CDR3 has 18 amino acids. Germline V gene data show CDR1 as GTSNPN and CDR2 as SVGIG (reference sequence). This CDR3 is CALGTGPIRVSGANVLTF. CDR3 in DNA: TGTGCCCTGGGGACAGGGCCAATTCGGGTCTCTGGGGCCAACGTCCTGACTTTC.

This clonotype was found a few times. The chain is built from TRBV30 and TRBJ1-1, with D possibly being TRBD1 (6 bases). CDR3 length: 15 amino acids. V lost 0 bases to trimming and J lost 1 base, with 12 bases between them. Germline CDR1 reads GTSNPN; CDR2 reads SVGIG (reference sequence). DNA for the CDR3: TGTGCCTGGAGTGTGGGGACATGGGCGAACACTGAAGCTTTCTTT. As protein: CAWSVGTWANTEAFF.

This sequence joins TRBV20-1 and TRBJ2-5, with 10 bases identical to TRBD2. Germline V gene lookup returns CDR1 DFQATT and CDR2 SNEGSKA (reference sequence). The ends lost 0 bases at V and 5 bases at J; junction bases unmatched: 9. There are 16 residues in the CDR3. DNA for the CDR3: TGCAGTGCTAGAGACGGGAGCGGGGGGGCTCGGGAGACCCAGTACTTC. The encoded protein is CSARDGSGGARETQYF.

The rearrangement uses TRBV7-2 and TRBJ2-7; TRBD1 is a possible D gene (6 bases). V was cut by 5 bases and J by 0 bases, with 14 bases left in between. CDR1 is SGHTA and CDR2 is FQGNSA in the germline V gene. The CDR3 sequence is 15 residues long. As DNA, the CDR3 is TGTGCCAGCAGCCAGACAGGCTCAAGCTCCTACGAGCAGTACTTC. The encoded protein is CASSQTGSSSYEQYF.

This clonotype was observed a few times. The chain carries TRBV20-1 and TRBJ1-1, with 7 bases aligning to TRBD1. This CDR3 has 14 amino acids. Per the germline V gene, CDR1 is DFQATT and CDR2 is SNEGSKA (reference sequence). Trimming cost V 6 bases and J 0 bases; bases outside gene matches: 7. The CDR3 spells CSAIQGSMNTEAFF. The CDR3 DNA follows: TGCAGTGCAATACAGGGGTCCATGAACACTGAAGCTTTCTTT.

This clonotype has more than one count but fewer than ten. The chain recombines TRBV12-3 or TRBV12-4 with TRBJ1-5; no firm D call. The ends were cut back, 0 bases at V and 8 bases at J, with 8 bases in the middle. This CDR3 comprises 13 residues. This CDR3 reads CASSLARIEPQHF. The CDR3 bases are TGTGCCAGCAGTTTAGCGCGTATAGAGCCCCAGCATTTT.